This TCR beta chain was obtained from a study of control samples from healthy donors and cancer patients. Generated by immunoSEQ multiplex PCR, the TCRdb table keeps only in-frame clones and is missing some. The sample records roughly 49,000 clones, roughly 86% being singletons. This CDR3 has 15 residues. V was clipped by 2 bases and J by 3 bases, with 13 bases between them. The germline V gene has CDR1 SGHTA and CDR2 FQGTGA. The material sequenced was PBMCs. The origin of this receptor is a man aged 50 to 59 with head and neck cancer. V and J are TRBV7-3 and TRBJ1-1; D not certain. The CDR3 sequence: CASSLFAEAHTEAFF. DNA for the CDR3: TGTGCCAGCAGCTTATTTGCGGAGGCACACACTGAAGCTTTCTTT. The variable domain in full, completed from reference TRBV7-3 and TRBJ1-1, reads GAGVSQTPSNKVTEKGKYVELRCDPISGHTALYWYRQSLGQGPEFLIYFQGTGAADDSGLPNDRFFAVRPEGSVSTLKIQRTERGDSAVYLCASSLFAEAHTEAFFGQGTRLTVV.